Presented here are 15 T cell receptor beta chains from one specimen sequenced in a study of blood T cells in healthy people across ages. A second about 7 to 12 cycle PCR used barcoded and J-beta primers. TCRdb passed the 5' RACE reads through MiXCR, listing each CDR3 protein once. Of 2 million or so distinct CDR3 sequences in the sample, roughly 49% were seen once. What was sequenced was blood. All receptors come from a woman aged 40 to 50 in good health.

The chain has TRBV5-1 and TRBJ2-1; perhaps TRBD2 as D (6 bases). Germline assignment: CDR1 SGHRS and CDR2 YFSETQ. This CDR3 contains 16 residues. Deletions cut 2 bases from V and 1 base from J, with 13 bases between. The CDR3: CASSLFSGDSYNEQFF. DNA of the CDR3: TGCGCCAGCAGCTTATTCTCGGGGGATTCCTACAATGAGCAGTTCTTC.

CDR3 in DNA: TGTGCCAGCAGCCTGCGGAGTCCCCGGGACGGGGAGCTGTTTTTT. Protein sequence: CASSLRSPRDGELFF. This chain joins TRBV4-2 and TRBJ2-2; possible D gene TRBD2, 5 bases. The germline V gene encodes CDR1 LGHNA and CDR2 YNFKEQ. The CDR3 loop spans 15 amino acids. Trimming took 4 bases from V and 7 from J, leaving 16 bases between them.

CDR3 nucleotide sequence: TGTGCCAGCAGCCAAGGACTAGGCTTTAGCACAGATACGCAGTATTTT. Amino acid sequence: CASSQGLGFSTDTQYF. This chain connects TRBV7-2 to TRBJ2-3, with TRBD2 matching over 7 bases. V lost 5 bases to trimming and J lost 0 bases; unmatched junction nucleotides: 8. Germline CDR1 SGHTA, CDR2 FQGNSA. The CDR3 consists of 16 residues.

J is TRBJ1-2 and V is TRBV25-1; possible D gene TRBD1, 5 bases. Germline V gene lookup returns CDR1 MGHDK and CDR2 SYGVNS. Trimming removed 1 base at V and 4 bases at J, with 13 bases between. The CDR3 extends over 15 amino acids. CDR3 loop: CASSESGGGSYGYTF. CDR3 bases: TGTGCCAGCAGTGAATCCGGGGGGGGAAGCTATGGCTACACCTTC.

This chain joins TRBV13 and TRBJ2-3, with TRBD2 as a possible D gene (5 bases). The CDR3 extends over 15 amino acids. Germline lookup yields CDR1 PRHDT and CDR2 FYEKMQ (reference sequence). Trimming cost V 5 bases and J 2 bases, with 14 bases left between them. The CDR3 sequence is CASSLDPGNTDTQYF. CDR3 nucleotide sequence: TGTGCCAGCAGCCTAGATCCGGGAAACACAGATACGCAGTATTTT.

This clonotype was observed a few times. This sequence joins TRBV29-1 and TRBJ2-6, with TRBD1 matching 9 bases. The CDR3 extends over 16 amino acids. In germline, CDR1 is SQVTM, CDR2 ANQGSEA. Trimming removed 5 bases from V and 0 bases from J; junction bases left unmatched: 5. CDR3 residues: CSVRGTGTSGANVLTF. The CDR3 region has the DNA TGCAGCGTTCGCGGGACAGGGACCTCTGGGGCCAACGTCCTGACTTTC.

The V call is TRBV7-2, the J call TRBJ2-3; tentative D call: TRBD2 (5 bases). V was clipped by 4 bases and J by 7 bases, with 18 bases between them. This CDR3 is built from 15 residues. CDR1 is SGHTA and CDR2 is FQGNSA in the germline V gene. In nucleotides, the CDR3 is TGTGCCAGCAGCTCATACGGGGATTTTCGAAATACGCAGTATTTT. Amino acids: CASSSYGDFRNTQYF.

The V gene is TRBV6-2 or TRBV6-3, the J gene TRBJ2-1; D remains ambiguous. Germline CDR1 MNHEY, CDR2 SVGEGT. The V gene lost 7 bases and the J gene lost 9 bases, with 19 bases spanning the gap. This CDR3 spans 14 amino acids. CDR3 sequence (DNA): TGTGCCAGCAAGGTCTTGACTCACGAAGGTGAGCAGTTCTTC. This translates into CASKVLTHEGEQFF.

This clonotype was picked up a small number of times. CDR3 DNA: TGTGCCAGCAGCTTAGCCCTGAATCCTAACTATGGCTACACCTTC. It yields the protein CASSLALNPNYGYTF. The chain links TRBV13 to TRBJ1-2; D gene unclear. Germline-derived CDR1 and CDR2 are PRHDT and FYEKMQ (reference sequence). The CDR3 is 15 amino acids. The V gene lost 1 base and the J gene lost 0 bases, with 9 bases spanning the gap.

The chain joins TRBV19 to TRBJ1-2; no definite D call. CDR3 length: 13 amino acids. V lost 5 bases and J lost 3, with 10 bases in between. Germline V gene data show CDR1 as LNHDA and CDR2 as SQIVND (reference sequence). CDR3 nucleotides: TGTGCCAGTAGTTCGGACGGGGACTATGGCTACACCTTC. Translation: CASSSDGDYGYTF.

V usage is TRBV7-9 and J usage is TRBJ2-7, with D perhaps TRBD2 (5 bases). The V gene's germline CDR1 is SEHNR and CDR2 FQNEAQ (reference sequence). Trimming removed 4 bases from V and 3 bases from J, with 19 bases in between. The CDR3 loop spans 16 amino acids. The CDR3 spells CASSSLRARTVYEQYF. CDR3 bases: TGTGCCAGCAGCTCCCTGAGGGCCCGAACGGTCTACGAGCAGTACTTC.

This clonotype was detected only a few times. The chain links TRBV9 to TRBJ2-3; the D gene is possibly TRBD2 (6 bases). Germline V gene sequence: CDR1 SGDLS, CDR2 YYNGEE. This CDR3 contains 13 residues. Deletions cut 5 bases from V and 3 bases from J, with 10 bases between. Here the CDR3 DNA reads TGTGCCAGCAGAGCGGGTCAGACAGATACGCAGTATTTT. Protein: CASRAGQTDTQYF.

The rearrangement links TRBV28 to TRBJ2-2; TRBD1 aligns across 9 bases. The germline V gene has CDR1 MDHEN and CDR2 SYDVKM. The CDR3 is made up of 16 amino acids. With V trimmed by 4 bases and J by 3 bases, 6 bases remained unmatched. CDR3: CASSSPGTGHTGELFF. For the CDR3, the DNA is TGTGCCAGCAGTTCTCCCGGGACAGGGCACACCGGGGAGCTGTTTTTT.

This clonotype has more than one count but fewer than ten. The chain couples TRBV6-5 to TRBJ2-7; D remains unclear. The V and J ends lost 2 bases and 5 bases respectively, with 10 bases between them. Germline CDR1 is MNHEY and CDR2 is SVGAGI. CDR3 size: 13 residues. The CDR3 here is CASSYDGANEQYF. The CDR3 nucleotides read TGTGCCAGCAGTTACGACGGTGCGAACGAGCAGTACTTC.

This clonotype was detected only a few times. The chain links TRBV7-2 to TRBJ2-5; no firm D call. The CDR3 contains 13 residues. CDR1 and CDR2 from the germline V gene are SGHTA and FQGNSA. V lost 4 bases, J lost 3 bases, and 9 bases lay in between. Here the CDR3 DNA reads TGTGCCAGCAGCTCGATGGTAAAAGAGACCCAGTACTTC. This sequence encodes CASSSMVKETQYF.